Listed below are T cell receptor beta chains from one sample, sequenced in a study of cytomegalovirus exposure and HLA in healthy donors. The data were produced by immunoSEQ multiplex PCR, yet TCRdb's version contains in-frame clones alone and is incomplete. Of some 110,000 clones in the sample, roughly four fifths were seen once. Specimen: PBMCs. These receptors came from a man aged 50 to 60 in good health and CMV-seropositive. Each CDR3 is given with its conserved first and last residue. Each record gives: D gene, CDR3 length, V gene, clone size, J gene, CDR3 protein, CDR3 DNA. A D gene is named only where the DNA matches it firmly. Where a row states a size, it is once, few, many or the class of an expanded clone; other rows omit it.

TRBD2	14	TRBV6-6	NA	TRBJ2-7	CASSSSWTSTEQYF	TGTGCCAGCAGCTCTTCCTGGACTAGTACCGAGCAGTACTTC
NA	16	TRBV5-6	NA	TRBJ1-6	CASSLGTARKNSPLHF	TGTGCCAGCAGCCTCGGGACTGCCAGGAAGAATTCACCCCTCCACTTT
TRBD1	15	TRBV13	NA	TRBJ1-1	CASSRQGSVRTEAFF	TGTGCCAGCAGCCGACAGGGTTCGGTCCGCACTGAAGCTTTCTTT
NA	14	TRBV19	NA	TRBJ2-7	CASSIEVQSYEQYF	TGTGCCAGTAGTATCGAGGTCCAATCCTACGAGCAGTACTTC
NA	15	TRBV5-1	NA	TRBJ1-6	CASSLSGSGNSPLHF	TGCGCCAGCAGCTTGTCAGGATCCGGCAATTCACCCCTCCACTTT
TRBD2	18	TRBV19	NA	TRBJ2-5	CASSMRTSGRLVGETQYF	TGTGCCAGTAGTATGCGGACTAGCGGGAGGCTGGTTGGGGAGACCCAGTACTTC
NA	17	TRBV7-2	NA	TRBJ2-4	CASSLSTLSSVRDIQYF	TGTGCCAGCAGCTTAAGCACCTTAAGCAGTGTACGGGACATTCAGTACTTC
TRBD2	16	TRBV7-6	few	TRBJ2-1	CASSRLAGFSYNEQFF	TGTGCCAGCAGCCGACTAGCGGGGTTCTCCTACAATGAGCAGTTCTTC
NA	15	TRBV7-2	NA	TRBJ1-2	CASSLGFLESYGYTF	TGTGCCAGCAGCCTAGGGTTTTTGGAGTCCTATGGCTACACCTTC
TRBD1	15	TRBV25-1	NA	TRBJ1-4	CASSAGTGANEKLFF	TGTGCCAGCAGTGCCGGGACAGGGGCGAATGAAAAACTGTTTTTT
NA	16	TRBV4-1	few	TRBJ2-7	CASSFNRVGGGYEQYF	TGCGCCAGCAGCTTCAATCGTGTAGGCGGTGGGTACGAGCAGTACTTC
NA	16	TRBV7-2	NA	TRBJ1-2	CASSRLGQGGWRGYTF	TGTGCCAGCAGCCGTCTTGGGCAGGGAGGATGGCGCGGCTACACCTTC
NA	14	TRBV7-9	NA	TRBJ1-2	CASSSPGGLHGYTF	TGTGCCAGCAGCTCCCCGGGGGGGCTACATGGCTACACCTTC
TRBD1	15	TRBV4-1	NA	TRBJ1-5	CASSVGTGNNQPQHF	TGCGCCAGCAGCGTCGGGACAGGCAACAATCAGCCCCAGCATTTT
TRBD1	17	TRBV6-1	NA	TRBJ1-5	CASSDRDRGFLNQPQHF	TGTGCCAGCAGTGACCGGGACAGGGGGTTTCTCAATCAGCCCCAGCATTTT
NA	14	TRBV29-1	NA	TRBJ2-1	CSVDRLVADNEQFF	TGCAGCGTTGACCGTTTGGTAGCGGACAATGAGCAGTTCTTC
TRBD2	19	TRBV9	NA	TRBJ2-6	CASSLNLIAGASGANVLTF	TGTGCCAGCAGCCTAAACTTGATAGCGGGAGCGTCTGGGGCCAACGTCCTGACTTTC
TRBD1	14	TRBV11-3	NA	TRBJ1-2	CASSSPTGQVGYTF	TGTGCCAGCAGCTCTCCGACGGGACAGGTTGGCTACACCTTC
NA	14	TRBV27	NA	TRBJ2-5	CASSSVGRWETQYF	TGTGCCAGCAGTTCCGTGGGGCGGTGGGAGACCCAGTACTTC
NA	14	TRBV6-6	NA	TRBJ1-5	CASSPDTGYGPQHF	TGTGCCAGCAGCCCCGACACCGGATATGGGCCCCAGCATTTT
NA	17	TRBV7-8	NA	TRBJ2-3	CASSLAGGGSYTDTQYF	TGTGCCAGCAGCTTAGCTGGCGGGGGCTCGTACACAGATACGCAGTATTTT
NA	12	TRBV5-1	once	TRBJ1-1	CASSTGLTEAFF	TGCGCCAGCAGCACCGGACTCACTGAAGCTTTCTTT
NA	12	TRBV7-2	NA	TRBJ2-5	CASSLARETQYF	TGTGCCAGCAGCTTAGCGCGGGAGACCCAGTACTTC
NA	11	TRBV28	NA	TRBJ2-7	CASGLFYEQYF	TGTGCCAGCGGACTTTTCTACGAGCAGTACTTC
NA	15	TRBV5-4	once	TRBJ2-7	CASSYGGSRSYEQYF	TGTGCCAGCAGCTATGGGGGCAGCCGATCCTACGAGCAGTACTTC
NA	15	TRBV15	NA	TRBJ1-3	CATAGSRQSGNTIYF	TGTGCCACCGCGGGAAGCAGGCAGTCTGGAAACACCATATATTTT
TRBD1	13	TRBV25-1	NA	TRBJ1-2	CASSRQGNYGYTF	TGTGCCAGCAGCAGACAGGGCAACTATGGCTACACCTTC
NA	12	TRBV4-1	few	TRBJ2-1	CASSHMEYEQFF	TGCGCCAGCAGCCACATGGAGTATGAGCAGTTCTTC
TRBD2	16	TRBV11-2	NA	TRBJ2-3	CASSILAGGPRDTQYF	TGTGCCAGCAGCATACTAGCGGGAGGGCCCAGGGATACGCAGTATTTT
TRBD1	16	TRBV10-1	NA	TRBJ1-4	CASSEGGQPLNEKLFF	TGCGCCAGCAGTGAGGGGGGACAGCCACTTAATGAAAAACTGTTTTTT
NA	13	TRBV7-2	NA	TRBJ2-7	CASSWDTADEQYF	TGTGCCAGCAGCTGGGACACGGCAGACGAGCAGTACTTC
NA	11	TRBV28	few	TRBJ1-6	CASSSARPLHF	TGTGCCAGCAGTTCCGCTCGGCCCCTCCACTTT
TRBD1	15	TRBV6-5	NA	TRBJ1-5	CASSQEDRGAQPQHF	TGTGCCAGCAGTCAAGAAGACAGGGGCGCCCAGCCCCAGCATTTT
NA	15	TRBV19	NA	TRBJ2-7	CASGSRGGTAYEQYF	TGTGCCAGTGGATCTCGGGGCGGGACGGCCTACGAGCAGTACTTC
TRBD2	17	TRBV6-9	NA	TRBJ2-1	CASSYSSSLAGYNEQFF	TGTGCCAGCAGTTATTCCTCTTCACTAGCGGGCTACAATGAGCAGTTCTTC
NA	15	TRBV4-1	NA	TRBJ1-1	CASSHELTGNTEAFF	TGCGCCAGCAGCCACGAATTGACAGGGAACACTGAAGCTTTCTTT
NA	13	TRBV6-5	NA	TRBJ1-2	CASSAGVGRGYTF	TGTGCCAGCAGTGCGGGGGTCGGGCGTGGCTACACCTTC
TRBD1	16	TRBV7-2	NA	TRBJ1-4	CASSSTGGQGNEKLFF	TGTGCCAGCAGCTCAACCGGGGGACAGGGAAATGAAAAACTGTTTTTT
NA	15	TRBV11-2	NA	TRBJ1-3	CASSLDPGSGNTIYF	TGTGCCAGCAGCTTAGACCCAGGCTCTGGAAACACCATATATTTT
TRBD2	18	TRBV9	NA	TRBJ2-2	CASSVARTSGSRGGELFF	TGTGCCAGCAGCGTAGCTCGGACTAGCGGGAGTCGGGGCGGGGAGCTGTTTTTT
TRBD2	18	TRBV28	few	TRBJ2-1	CASSSYGGSGILYNEQFF	TGTGCCAGCAGCAGTTACGGGGGTAGCGGGATCCTCTACAATGAGCAGTTCTTC
NA	19	TRBV4-1	once	TRBJ1-1	CASSQEERRGLGKEAEAFF	TGCGCCAGCAGCCAAGAGGAGCGGCGGGGTTTGGGGAAGGAGGCTGAAGCTTTCTTT
NA	16	TRBV5-1	NA	TRBJ1-4	CASSLDGTTTNEKLFF	TGCGCCAGCAGCTTGGATGGGACTACAACTAATGAAAAACTGTTTTTT
NA	15	TRBV19	NA	TRBJ2-5	CASSIDREHQETQYF	TGTGCCAGTAGTATAGACAGGGAACACCAAGAGACCCAGTACTTC
TRBD1	16	TRBV7-6	NA	TRBJ1-1	CASRRDRGLMNTEAFF	TGTGCCAGCAGACGCGACAGGGGGCTTATGAACACTGAAGCTTTCTTT
NA	14	TRBV11-2	few	TRBJ2-7	CASSLGSVPYEQYF	TGTGCCAGCAGCTTAGGTTCAGTTCCCTACGAGCAGTACTTC
TRBD1	15	TRBV27	NA	TRBJ2-7	CASTRGTGDPYEQYF	TGTGCCAGCACCCGGGGGACAGGGGACCCCTACGAGCAGTACTTC
TRBD1	13	TRBV7-2	NA	TRBJ1-5	CASSVDRVQPQHF	TGTGCCAGCAGCGTAGACAGGGTTCAGCCCCAGCATTTT
TRBD2	15	TRBV6-5	few	TRBJ2-6	CASRSGSSGANVLTF	TGTGCCAGCAGGAGCGGGAGCTCTGGGGCCAACGTCCTGACTTTC
NA	14	TRBV12-5	NA	TRBJ2-7	CAGCQQRVSYEQYF	TGTGCTGGATGCCAACAGCGGGTCTCCTACGAGCAGTACTTC
TRBD2	15	TRBV28	NA	TRBJ2-7	CASSPSGTRTYEQYF	TGTGCCAGCAGCCCGAGCGGGACCCGGACCTACGAGCAGTACTTC
TRBD2	15	TRBV2	NA	TRBJ2-2	CASTPTSGNTGELFF	TGTGCCAGCACTCCGACTAGCGGAAACACCGGGGAGCTGTTTTTT
TRBD1	17	TRBV4-1	NA	TRBJ2-7	CASSQLDPGQVFHEQYF	TGCGCCAGCAGCCAACTTGATCCGGGACAGGTATTCCACGAGCAGTACTTC
NA	15	TRBV4-3	NA	TRBJ2-3	CASSQDIDSGDTQYF	TGCGCCAGCAGCCAAGATATAGACTCCGGCGATACGCAGTATTTT
NA	17	TRBV28	NA	TRBJ1-5	CASRRFYGSPGDQPQHF	TGTGCCAGCAGGAGGTTCTACGGATCTCCGGGGGATCAGCCCCAGCATTTT
NA	13	TRBV5-1	few	TRBJ2-3	CASSLGVPDTQYF	TGCGCCAGCAGCTTGGGAGTCCCAGATACGCAGTATTTT
TRBD2	14	TRBV11-2	NA	TRBJ2-7	CASSSVAGPYEQYF	TGTGCCAGCAGCTCCGTAGCGGGTCCCTACGAGCAGTACTTC
TRBD1	16	TRBV4-1	NA	TRBJ1-2	CASSQAQGQGAGGYTF	TGCGCCAGCAGCCAAGCACAGGGACAGGGGGCAGGTGGCTACACCTTC
TRBD1	16	TRBV7-2	few	TRBJ2-2	CASTPRGTGATGELFF	TGTGCCAGCACCCCCCGGGGAACAGGGGCAACCGGGGAGCTGTTTTTT